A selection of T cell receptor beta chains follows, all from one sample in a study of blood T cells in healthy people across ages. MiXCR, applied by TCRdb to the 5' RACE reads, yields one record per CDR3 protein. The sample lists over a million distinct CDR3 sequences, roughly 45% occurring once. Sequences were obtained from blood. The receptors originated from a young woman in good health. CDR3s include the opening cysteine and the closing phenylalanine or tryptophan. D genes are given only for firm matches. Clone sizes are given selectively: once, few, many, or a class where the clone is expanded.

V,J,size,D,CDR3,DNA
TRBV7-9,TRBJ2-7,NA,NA,CASSLAGAGYYEQYF,TGTGCCAGCAGCTTAGCGGGGGCAGGGTACTACGAGCAGTACTTC
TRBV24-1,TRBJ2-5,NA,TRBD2,CATSDPGRVSQETQYF,TGTGCCACCAGTGACCCCGGGAGGGTATCTCAAGAGACCCAGTACTTC
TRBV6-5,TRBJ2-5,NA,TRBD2,CASSYPSGRSLMGEQYF,TGTGCCAGCAGTTACCCTAGCGGGAGGTCCCTGATGGGAGAGCAGTACTTC
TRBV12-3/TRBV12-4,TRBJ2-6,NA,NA,CASTSELSSGANVLTF,TGTGCCAGCACCTCTGAACTGTCTTCTGGGGCCAACGTCCTGACTTTC
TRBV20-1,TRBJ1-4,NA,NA,CSVVVRPPTNEKLFF,TGCAGTGTTGTTGTTAGGCCTCCAACTAATGAAAAACTGTTTTTT
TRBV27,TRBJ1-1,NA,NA,CASSRVTDFNTEAFF,TGTGCCAGCAGTAGAGTGACAGACTTCAACACTGAAGCTTTCTTT
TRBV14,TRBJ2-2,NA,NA,CASRHLPDTGELFF,TGTGCCAGCCGCCATCTCCCAGACACCGGGGAGCTGTTTTTT
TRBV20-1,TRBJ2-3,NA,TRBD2,CSAWGLAGGRMSTDTQYF,TGCAGTGCCTGGGGACTAGCGGGGGGGCGGATGAGCACAGATACGCAGTATTTT
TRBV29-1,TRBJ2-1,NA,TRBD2,CSVSGTSGGHSYNEQFF,TGCAGCGTATCCGGGACTAGCGGGGGACACTCCTACAATGAGCAGTTCTTC
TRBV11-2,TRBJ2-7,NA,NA,CASSALGDEQYF,TGTGCCAGCAGTGCTTTGGGGGACGAGCAGTACTTC
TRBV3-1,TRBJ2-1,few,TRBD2,CASSQRGGQFF,TGTGCCAGCAGCCAGCGGGGGGGGCAGTTCTTC
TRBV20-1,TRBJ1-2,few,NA,CSAEPSSGYTF,TGCAGTGCTGAACCTTCATCGGGCTACACCTTC
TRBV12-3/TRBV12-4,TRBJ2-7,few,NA,CASSLADSRPYEQYF,TGTGCCAGCAGTTTGGCGGACAGCAGACCATACGAGCAGTACTTC
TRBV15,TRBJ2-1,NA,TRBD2,CATSPREGGYNEQFF,TGTGCCACCAGCCCGCGGGAGGGCGGATACAATGAGCAGTTCTTC
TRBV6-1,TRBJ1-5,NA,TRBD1,CASGTGPNQPQHF,TGTGCCAGCGGGACAGGACCTAATCAGCCCCAGCATTTT
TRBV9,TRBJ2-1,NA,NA,CASSERSFNEQFF,TGTGCCAGCAGCGAGAGGTCGTTCAATGAGCAGTTCTTC
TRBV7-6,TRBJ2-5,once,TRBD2,CASSLSVPAGQETQYF,TGTGCCAGCAGCTTATCCGTTCCAGCGGGACAAGAGACCCAGTACTTC
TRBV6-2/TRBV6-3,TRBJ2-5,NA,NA,CASSYSIDPQETQYF,TGTGCCAGCAGTTACTCGATTGATCCCCAAGAGACCCAGTACTTC
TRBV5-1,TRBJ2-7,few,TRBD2,CASSPPDGGVTYEQYF,TGCGCCAGCAGCCCTCCGGACGGGGGGGTAACCTACGAGCAGTACTTC
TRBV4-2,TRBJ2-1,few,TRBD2,CASSQDGTGGIYNEQFF,TGTGCCAGCAGCCAAGATGGAACGGGAGGGATCTACAATGAGCAGTTCTTC
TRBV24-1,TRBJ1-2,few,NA,CATSDSSSPGPNYGYTF,TGTGCCACCAGTGATTCCTCTTCCCCCGGGCCCAACTATGGCTACACCTTC
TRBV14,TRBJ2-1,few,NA,CASSQVRSGDNEQFF,TGTGCCAGCAGCCAAGTACGGAGTGGCGACAATGAGCAGTTCTTC
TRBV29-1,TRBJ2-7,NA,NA,CSVQSNGGGEQYF,TGCAGCGTCCAATCAAATGGAGGCGGAGAGCAGTACTTC
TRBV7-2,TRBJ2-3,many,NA,CASSYRGGEDTQYF,TGTGCCAGCAGCTATAGGGGGGGGGAAGATACGCAGTATTTT
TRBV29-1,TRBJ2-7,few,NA,CSVSLNSGSLKNEQYF,TGCAGCGTTTCCCTCAACTCCGGGTCCTTAAAAAATGAGCAGTACTTC
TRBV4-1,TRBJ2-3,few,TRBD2,CASSPGLNLVTDTQYF,TGCGCCAGCAGCCCGGGACTAAATCTAGTCACAGATACGCAGTATTTT
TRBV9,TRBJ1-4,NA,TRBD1,CASSPNSGQGRTNEKLFF,TGTGCCAGCAGCCCAAATTCGGGACAGGGGAGGACTAATGAAAAACTGTTTTTT
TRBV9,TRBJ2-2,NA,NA,CASSVSGSPDTGELFF,TGTGCCAGCAGCGTAAGTGGGTCGCCGGACACCGGGGAGCTGTTTTTT
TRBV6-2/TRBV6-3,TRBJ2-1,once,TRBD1,CAARGQGAVNEQFF,TGTGCCGCCCGAGGACAGGGGGCGGTCAATGAGCAGTTCTTC
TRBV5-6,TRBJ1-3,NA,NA,CASSLSRSGNTIYF,TGTGCCAGCAGCTTAAGCCGATCAGGAAACACCATATATTTT
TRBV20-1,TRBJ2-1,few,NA,CSASGPSSYNEQFF,TGCAGTGCTAGCGGGCCTAGCTCCTACAATGAGCAGTTCTTC
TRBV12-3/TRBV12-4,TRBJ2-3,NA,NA,CASSTGRDTQYF,TGTGCCAGCAGTACAGGGAGGGATACGCAGTATTTT
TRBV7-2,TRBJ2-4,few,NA,CASSLVTQLAKNIQYF,TGTGCCAGCAGCTTAGTGACCCAACTAGCCAAAAACATTCAGTACTTC
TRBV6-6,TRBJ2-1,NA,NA,CASSSLSGTNYNEQFF,TGTGCCAGCAGTTCCCTTAGCGGTACCAATTACAATGAGCAGTTCTTC
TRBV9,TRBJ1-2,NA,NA,CASSSDGGPEYYGYTF,TGTGCCAGCAGCTCAGACGGGGGGCCGGAATACTATGGCTACACCTTC
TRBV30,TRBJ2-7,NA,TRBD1,CAWGDSRREQYF,TGTGCCTGGGGGGACAGTCGTCGCGAGCAGTACTTC
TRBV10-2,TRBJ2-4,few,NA,CASSELGLAKNIQYF,TGCGCCAGCAGTGAGTTGGGACTAGCCAAAAACATTCAGTACTTC
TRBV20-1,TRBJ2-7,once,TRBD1,CSARPTQGQGDYEQYF,TGCAGTGCTAGACCGACCCAGGGACAGGGCGACTACGAGCAGTACTTC
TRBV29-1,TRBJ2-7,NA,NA,CSATPGIIGSEQYF,TGCAGCGCGACCCCGGGAATCATTGGTAGCGAGCAGTACTTC
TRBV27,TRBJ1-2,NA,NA,CASSTGPGGHYGYTF,TGTGCCAGCAGTACGGGACCGGGCGGACACTATGGCTACACCTTC
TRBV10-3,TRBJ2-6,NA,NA,CAISEGRQGSGADVLTF,TGTGCCATCAGTGAAGGCCGCCAGGGCTCTGGGGCCGACGTCCTGACTTTC
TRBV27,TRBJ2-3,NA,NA,CASSSPGDWVGSTDTQYF,TGTGCCAGCAGTTCGCCAGGTGACTGGGTAGGGAGCACAGATACGCAGTATTTT
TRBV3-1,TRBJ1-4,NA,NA,CASSPRTESTNEKLFF,TGTGCCAGCAGCCCCAGGACGGAGTCAACTAATGAAAAACTGTTTTTT
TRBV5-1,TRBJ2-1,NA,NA,CASSFNRDHRYNEQFF,TGCGCCAGCAGCTTCAACCGGGACCACCGCTACAATGAGCAGTTCTTC
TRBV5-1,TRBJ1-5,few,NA,CASSFAGQWHQPQHF,TGCGCCAGCAGCTTTGCAGGGCAATGGCATCAGCCCCAGCATTTT
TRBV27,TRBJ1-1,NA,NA,CASSPPHAPSEAFF,TGTGCCAGCAGTCCCCCACATGCCCCGAGTGAAGCTTTCTTT